The next 30 T cell receptor beta chains were all read from a single sample in a study of blood T cell repertoires in COVID-19. Assay: immunoSEQ multiplex PCR; the TCRdb copy retains only in-frame clones and omits some. Of under 350,000 clones in the sample, approximately 86% are singletons; the top ten hold 3.5% to 4.5%. Material: PBMCs or T cells enriched from blood (not recorded which). These receptors were collected from a woman aged 40 to 55 with acute COVID-19.

This clone has only a few counts. This chain connects TRBV5-6 to TRBJ2-1; TRBD2 aligns across 7 bases. J gave up 7 bases and V 2 bases, and 6 bases lay outside the gene matches. The CDR3 consists of 14 residues. The germline V gene has CDR1 SGHDT and CDR2 YYEEEE. The DNA for the CDR3 is TGTGCCAGCAGCTTTAGAGGGACTAAGAATGAGCAGTTCTTC. Its translation: CASSFRGTKNEQFF.

The rearrangement links TRBV4-3 to TRBJ1-1; D is possibly TRBD1 (6 bases). The V end lost 1 base, the J end lost 6 bases, and 18 bases lay between the germline ends. The CDR3 has 16 residues. The germline V gene has CDR1 LGHNA and CDR2 YSLEER. The CDR3 protein is CASSQVSYRDTPEAFF. The CDR3 DNA reads TGCGCCAGCAGCCAAGTTTCCTACAGGGACACACCTGAAGCTTTCTTT.

The chain links TRBV7-2 to TRBJ2-5, with TRBD2 identical over 8 bases. The V segment lost 6 bases and the J segment 4 bases; nucleotides outside the gene matches: 7. This CDR3 comprises 14 residues. CDR1 is SGHTA, CDR2 FQGNSA, per germline. The DNA for the CDR3 is TGTGCCAGCAGTATCGGTGCGGGGGGAGAGACCCAGTACTTC. This sequence encodes CASSIGAGGETQYF.

The chain joins TRBV6-4 to TRBJ2-3; weak D call: TRBD2 (6 bases). Trimming shortened V by 0 bases and J by 11 bases, and 12 bases separated the two germline ends. The CDR3 consists of 13 residues. Germline CDR1 MRHNA, CDR2 SNTAGT. The CDR3 here is CASSDSYGGKQYF. The DNA for the CDR3 is TGTGCCAGCAGTGACTCGTACGGGGGTAAGCAGTATTTT.

The chain employs TRBV5-1 and TRBJ1-1, with D maybe TRBD1 (6 bases). Germline V gene data show CDR1 as SGHRS and CDR2 as YFSETQ. The V end lost 2 bases, the J end lost 5 bases, and 16 bases lay between the germline ends. The CDR3 contains 15 residues. In nucleotides, the CDR3 is TGCGCCAGCAGCTTAGGCGCAGGGGAGGGGACTGAAGCTTTCTTT. Its translation is CASSLGAGEGTEAFF.

The rearrangement uses TRBV5-1 and TRBJ1-3; D is ambiguous. Germline V lookup: CDR1 SGHRS, CDR2 YFSETQ. V lost 0 bases to trimming and J lost 1 base, with 5 bases between them. This CDR3 has 14 residues. CDR3 amino acids: CASSLATSGNTIYF. The DNA of the CDR3 is TGCGCCAGCAGCTTGGCCACATCTGGAAACACCATATATTTT.

This clone was recorded once. CDR3 sequence reads: CASSLAGETQYF. For the CDR3, the DNA is TGTGCCAGCAGTTTAGCCGGGGAGACCCAGTACTTC. The rearrangement joins TRBV28 to TRBJ2-5; D unclear. Germline V gene data show CDR1 as MDHEN and CDR2 as SYDVKM. Between the trimmed V and J ends, which lost 2 bases and 5 bases, there was a span of 6 bases. CDR3 length: 12 amino acids. Based on the CDR3 plus reference TRBV28 and TRBJ2-5, the full variable domain is DVKVTQSSRYLVKRTGEKVFLECVQDMDHENMFWYRQDPGLGLRLIYFSYDVKMKEKGDIPEGYSVSREKKERFSLILESASTNQTSMYLCASSLAGETQYFGPGTRLLVL.

This clone was seen a single time. The chain joins TRBV28 to TRBJ2-7, with 10 bases identical to TRBD1. CDR1 and CDR2 from the germline V gene are MDHEN and SYDVKM. V lost 5 bases to trimming and J lost 7 bases; unmatched junction nucleotides: 11. The CDR3 sequence is 15 residues long. CDR3 in amino acids: CASSTGTGALGEQYF. The DNA of the CDR3 is TGTGCCAGCAGTACCGGGACAGGGGCCTTGGGGGAGCAGTACTTC. Based on the CDR3 plus reference TRBV28 and TRBJ2-7, the full variable domain is DVKVTQSSRYLVKRTGEKVFLECVQDMDHENMFWYRQDPGLGLRLIYFSYDVKMKEKGDIPEGYSVSREKKERFSLILESASTNQTSMYLCASSTGTGALGEQYFGPGTRLTVT.

J is TRBJ2-1 and V is TRBV14; D is perhaps TRBD2 (5 bases). Germline assignment: CDR1 SGHDN and CDR2 FVKESK. With 4 bases removed from V and 7 bases from J, the gap between germline ends came to 20 bases. This CDR3 contains 16 residues. CDR3 protein: CASSLVGWTLLNEQFF. In DNA, the CDR3 is TGTGCCAGCAGCCTAGTGGGGTGGACTTTACTGAATGAGCAGTTCTTC.

The V call is TRBV5-4, the J call TRBJ2-2; TRBD2 aligns across 10 bases. Looked up from germline, CDR1 is SGHNT and CDR2 is YYREEE (reference sequence). V dropped 0 bases and J dropped 6; count of bases not matched to a gene: 8. This CDR3 spans 17 amino acids. CDR3 bases: TGTGCCAGCAGCTTGGGGGGGCCCGGACTAGCGGCCGGGGAGCTGTTTTTT. Residues: CASSLGGPGLAAGELFF. Based on the CDR3 plus reference TRBV5-4 and TRBJ2-2, the full variable domain is ETGVTQSPTHLIKTRGQQVTLRCSSQSGHNTVSWYQQALGQGPQFIFQYYREEENGRGNFPPRFSGLQFPNYSSELNVNALELDDSALYLCASSLGGPGLAAGELFFGEGSRLTVL.

This sequence joins TRBV29-1 and TRBJ2-3; perhaps TRBD2 as D (6 bases). The germline gives CDR1 SQVTM, CDR2 ANQGSEA. The CDR3 has 18 residues. Trimming removed 7 bases from V and 0 bases from J, with 26 bases in between. This chain's CDR3 is CSASGGMSGSTSTDTQYF. As DNA, the CDR3 is TGCAGCGCCTCCGGAGGGATGTCAGGGAGTACTAGCACAGATACGCAGTATTTT.

The rearrangement links TRBV5-5 to TRBJ1-5; 7 nucleotides line up with TRBD1. Trimming took 4 bases from V and 6 from J; bases not matched to a gene: 16. CDR1 and CDR2 from the germline V gene are SGHKS and YYEKEE (reference sequence). The CDR3 is made up of 17 amino acids. The CDR3 nucleotides read TGTGCCAGCAGCGGAACAGGGGCATACCCCCCCAGTCAGCCCCAGCATTTT. Translating gives CASSGTGAYPPSQPQHF.

On this clone: The identical CDR3 is also encoded by other nucleotide sequences in the sample. This rearrangement joins TRBV7-3 to TRBJ2-1; 7 bases are a match to TRBD2. This CDR3 comprises 15 residues. The ends lost 5 bases at V and 0 bases at J; junction bases unmatched: 4. CDR1 SGHTA and CDR2 FQGTGA come from the germline V gene. This CDR3 is CASSPGGSSYNEQFF. DNA of the CDR3: TGTGCCAGCAGCCCAGGCGGGAGCTCCTACAATGAGCAGTTCTTC.

This clone turned up a few times. The chain carries TRBV7-3 and TRBJ2-2; 8 nucleotides match TRBD1. J was trimmed by 7 bases and V by 2 bases; bases with no gene match: 6. Germline V gene data show CDR1 as SGHTA and CDR2 as FQGTGA. The CDR3 is 15 residues long. The CDR3 sequence: CASSLVAGGFGELFF. The CDR3 DNA sequence: TGTGCCAGCAGCTTAGTGGCAGGGGGCTTCGGGGAGCTGTTTTTT.

V is TRBV7-6 and J is TRBJ2-1; the match to TRBD1 covers 7 bases. This CDR3 contains 14 residues. Germline V gene data show CDR1 as SGHVS and CDR2 as FNYEAQ. J lost 6 bases, V lost 0 bases, and 2 bases had no gene match. Here the CDR3 reads CASSLADRLNEQFF. The CDR3 DNA reads as TGTGCCAGCAGCTTAGCGGACAGGCTCAATGAGCAGTTCTTC.

This rearrangement joins TRBV27 to TRBJ1-2, with D perhaps matching TRBD1 (5 bases). The V gene's germline CDR1 is MNHEY and CDR2 SMNVEV (reference sequence). V gave up 5 bases and J gave up 3 bases, with 16 bases separating them. CDR3 size: 15 residues. DNA of the CDR3: TGTGCCAGCAGTCCGGGGGTTCGGGTTGACTATGGCTACACCTTC. It is translated as CASSPGVRVDYGYTF.

This clone was counted a few times. Other DNA variants within this sample encode the same CDR3. This chain joins TRBV7-9 and TRBJ2-2; perhaps TRBD1 as D (6 bases). Germline V lookup: CDR1 SEHNR, CDR2 FQNEAQ (reference sequence). Trimming pared 5 bases from V and 1 base from J, leaving 11 bases between. This CDR3 spans 15 amino acids. CDR3 protein: CASSPQGRNTGELFF. In nucleotides, the CDR3 is TGTGCCAGCAGCCCTCAGGGGAGGAACACCGGGGAGCTGTTTTTT.

The chain joins TRBV4-3 to TRBJ2-2, with a possible D match to TRBD1 (6 bases). The CDR3 is 16 amino acids. Germline assignment: CDR1 LGHNA and CDR2 YSLEER. V was cut by 1 base and J by 0 bases, with 9 bases left in between. CDR3: CASSQGAGANTGELFF. The CDR3 region has the DNA TGCGCCAGCAGCCAAGGGGCAGGGGCGAACACCGGGGAGCTGTTTTTT.

The gene calls are TRBV13 and TRBJ2-1, with 8 bases lining up with TRBD2. The CDR3 runs to 15 residues. The J segment lost 2 bases and the V segment lost 3 bases, leaving 3 bases of the junction unmatched. Germline V gene sequence: CDR1 PRHDT, CDR2 FYEKMQ (reference sequence). CDR3 amino acids: CASSLPGLAYNEQFF. Here the CDR3 DNA reads TGTGCCAGCAGCTTGCCGGGACTAGCCTACAATGAGCAGTTCTTC.

This clone showed up just once. This chain connects TRBV11-2 to TRBJ2-3; possible D gene TRBD1, 6 bases. The CDR3 length is 17 residues. Trimming left V 0 bases short and J 2 bases short, with 15 bases between. CDR1 and CDR2 (germline): SGHAT, FQNNGV. DNA for the CDR3: TGTGCCAGCAGCTTAGATGGGGGCCACCACTTCACAGATACGCAGTATTTT. Translated: CASSLDGGHHFTDTQYF.

This chain joins TRBV4-2 and TRBJ2-7; 8 nucleotides align to TRBD2. Germline values: CDR1 LGHNA, CDR2 YNFKEQ. V was clipped by 5 bases and J by 3 bases; unmatched bases: 6. This CDR3 is built from 14 residues. The chain's CDR3 is CASSSGLVNYEQYF. The CDR3 bases are TGTGCCAGCAGCTCGGGACTAGTAAACTACGAGCAGTACTTC.

The chain recombines TRBV6-4 with TRBJ2-7; 11 nucleotides align to TRBD1. CDR3 size: 18 residues. V shed 2 bases and J 2 bases; nucleotides not matched to a gene: 11. CDR1 is MRHNA, CDR2 SNTAGT, per germline. In DNA, the CDR3 is TGTGCCAGCAGTGACGCCGATAAGGGACAGGGGGTAACCTACGAGCAGTACTTC. This sequence encodes CASSDADKGQGVTYEQYF.

The count of this clone is one. This chain uses TRBV14 with TRBJ1-1; 8 bases are a match to TRBD1. V trimming: 1 base; J trimming: 4 bases; junction bases outside the gene matches: 5. The CDR3 loop spans 15 amino acids. Germline V gene sequence: CDR1 SGHDN, CDR2 FVKESK. In DNA, the CDR3 is TGTGCCAGCAGCCAAGGATACAGGGGGGCCACTGAAGCTTTCTTT. Amino acid sequence: CASSQGYRGATEAFF. The whole variable domain, filled in from reference TRBV14 and TRBJ1-1, reads EAGVTQFPSHSVIEKGQTVTLRCDPISGHDNLYWYRRVMGKEIKFLLHFVKESKQDESGMPNNRFLAERTGGTYSTLKVQPAELEDSGVYFCASSQGYRGATEAFFGQGTRLTVV.

The chain carries TRBV19 and TRBJ2-1, with TRBD2 matching 9 bases. Germline V gene lookup returns CDR1 LNHDA and CDR2 SQIVND (reference sequence). This CDR3 comprises 13 residues. The V segment lost 5 bases and the J segment 14 bases; nucleotides outside the gene matches: 10. The CDR3 here is CASSRLGGREEFF. The CDR3 DNA is TGTGCCAGTAGTCGGTTGGGCGGGAGGGAAGAGTTCTTC. Complete variable domain (other parts from reference TRBV19 and TRBJ2-1): DGGITQSPKYLFRKEGQNVTLSCEQNLNHDAMYWYRQDPGQGLRLIYYSQIVNDFQKGDIAEGYSVSREKKESFPLTVTSAQKNPTAFYLCASSRLGGREEFFGPGTRLTVL.

The V gene is TRBV11-2, the J gene TRBJ2-2, with 7 bases lining up with TRBD1. The CDR3 totals 15 residues. V was pared by 6 bases and J by 7 bases, with 11 bases of the junction left unmatched. CDR1 is SGHAT and CDR2 is FQNNGV in the germline V gene. CDR3: CASRWWTGGNGELFF. DNA for the CDR3: TGTGCCAGCAGGTGGTGGACAGGTGGGAACGGGGAGCTGTTTTTT. Using reference TRBV11-2 and TRBJ2-2 for the parts outside the CDR3, the full variable domain is EAGVAQSPRYKIIEKRQSVAFWCNPISGHATLYWYQQILGQGPKLLIQFQNNGVVDDSQLPKDRFSAERLKGVDSTLKIQPAKLEDSAVYLCASRWWTGGNGELFFGEGSRLTVL.

The DNA of the CDR3 is TGCGCCAGCAGCCAATCAGGGGTTGGATCCAATGAGCAGTTCTTC. Amino acid sequence: CASSQSGVGSNEQFF. The V gene is TRBV4-3, the J gene TRBJ2-1; D might be TRBD1 (6 bases). The CDR3 runs 15 residues. Per germline, CDR1 LGHNA and CDR2 YSLEER. V lost 2 bases to trimming and J lost 6 bases, with 14 bases between them.

The chain combines TRBV15 with TRBJ2-4; 7 bases line up with TRBD1. The CDR3 consists of 15 residues. Trimming took 4 bases from V and 8 from J; bases not matched to a gene: 11. Per germline, CDR1 LNHNV and CDR2 YYDKDF (reference sequence). In DNA, the CDR3 is TGTGCCACCAGCACAGAAAACCCGACAGGGTACATTCAGTACTTC. As protein: CATSTENPTGYIQYF.

The rearrangement uses TRBV7-9 and TRBJ1-1; 9 bases agree with TRBD1. Looked up from germline, CDR1 is SEHNR and CDR2 is FQNEAQ (reference sequence). The CDR3 contains 16 residues. V lost 2 bases to trimming and J lost 1 base; unmatched junction nucleotides: 5. For the CDR3, the DNA is TGTGCCAGCAGCTTATTGGGACAGGGTCAGAACACTGAAGCTTTCTTT. Translated, it gives CASSLLGQGQNTEAFF.

The rearrangement links TRBV27 to TRBJ2-3; D not resolved. The CDR3 contains 12 residues. Trimming removed 6 bases at V and 0 bases at J, with 4 bases between. Germline V gene lookup returns CDR1 MNHEY and CDR2 SMNVEV (reference sequence). The CDR3 DNA reads as TGTGCCAGCAGCCGGAGCACAGATACGCAGTATTTT. Translating gives CASSRSTDTQYF.

In DNA form, the CDR3 reads TGTGCCAGCAGCGAGGGGACAGGGACCTACGAGCAGTACTTC. Translation: CASSEGTGTYEQYF. This chain connects TRBV3-1 (or the pseudogene TRBV3-2) to TRBJ2-7; 9 nucleotides agree with TRBD1. The CDR3 runs to 14 residues. V shed 5 bases, J shed 2 bases, and the junction held 4 bases outside the gene matches. Germline lookup yields CDR1 LGHDT and CDR2 YNNKEL (reference sequence).